The entry below describes one T cell receptor (beta chain). The antigen this receptor binds is unknown. One base away there is no much larger clone; base qualities are not given. From a lookup of the germline V gene, CDR1 and CDR2 are SGHRS and YFSETQ. The CDR3 sequence holds 13 residues, the cysteine and phenylalanine included. Of the read, only the CDR3 DNA is kept; its 39 bases are in frame from base 1. V gives up 0 bases and J gives up 7 bases, and the segment between their germline ends measures 8 bases. The immunoSEQ Assay, which relies on bias-controlled multiplex PCR amplification of genomic DNA, was used to profile TCRbeta CDR3 regions. Concerning the study's data processing: The absolute abundance of each unique TCRbeta CDR3 region was quantified after sequences were collapsed and filtered. Differential abundance was tested with a binomial (Fisher-equivalent) model and with a beta-binomial model adding time-dependent variance fitted from healthy donors. Clones with fewer than 5 combined templates were excluded, and clones with Benjamini-Hochberg FDR below 0.01 were called differentially abundant. In the beta-binomial model, variance was expressed as a function of the total template count across the two samples, in the form v = (b*log(k)+a)^2. TCRdb stores this immuneACCESS table with in-frame sequences only. Part of the clones is absent; in the studies checked, under half of the shortfall reflects unresolved V genes, and no reason is known for the rest. The DNA gave D and trimming, while V, J and clone size come from that table. The sample data list approximately 83,000 clones, and more than 75% of these were observed just once. 4% to 5.5% of the sample comes from the top ten.

This sample was taken from a study of identifying expanded T cells in peripheral blood (dated by TCRdb to 2018 to 2020). In terms of the full investigation: Technical replicates were generated by sequencing separate aliquots of the same genomic DNA pool, and four replicates were compared pairwise.

What the study reported, not specific to this receptor: The beta-binomial model significantly reduced the number of clones called differentially abundant and the false-positive rate across all healthy-donor time intervals. Across all healthy donors, variance in clone template counts between approximately two-week samples was found to increase significantly with total template count. Around 1.3 differentially abundant clones were flagged by the binomial model between technical replicates, whereas about 16.4 and 19 were flagged over about two weeks and four weeks, respectively. The authors expected that over much longer intervals, such as months to years, biological variance in healthy repertoires might increase even further.

During the collection period, no infections or other immune events were recorded for the healthy donors. Time-dependent variance in a beta-binomial model of T-cell clone differential abundance was calibrated using healthy-donor blood repertoires as a training cohort. The training cohort was composed of some ten healthy donors, 3 female and 7 male. Donor ages ranged from 29 to 64 years, with an average of 43 years. Obtained from a commercial supplier, whole blood was collected from each healthy donor at three time points set two to three weeks apart. For immunosequencing, genomic DNA was extracted from unsorted whole blood.

This chain joins TRBV5-1 to TRBJ2-1; possibly the D gene is TRBD1, per 5 matching bases. The clonotype was recovered from a person between 18 and 75 years old in good health. Sequencing was performed on blood. The bases read TGCGCCAGCAGCTTGGGTCAGGGTAATGAGCAGTTCTTC. Its amino acids are CASSLGQGNEQFF.